This T cell receptor beta chain was obtained from a study of T cells of healthy individuals. TCRdb re-analysed the 5' RACE reads in MiXCR, keeping a single row per CDR3 protein. The data hold 90,000 to 100,000 distinct CDR3 sequences, with roughly 15% observed a single time. The receptor was isolated from a human donor in good health.

CDR3 protein: CASSEFQGASSDTQYF. Here the CDR3 DNA reads TGTGCCAGCAGCGAGTTCCAGGGGGCTAGCTCAGATACGCAGTATTTT. V and J are TRBV11-1 and TRBJ2-3; TRBD1 matches 8 bases. V shed 5 bases and J 4 bases; nucleotides not matched to a gene: 11. CDR1 is SGHAT and CDR2 is FQDESV in the germline V gene (reference sequence). CDR3 length: 16 amino acids.